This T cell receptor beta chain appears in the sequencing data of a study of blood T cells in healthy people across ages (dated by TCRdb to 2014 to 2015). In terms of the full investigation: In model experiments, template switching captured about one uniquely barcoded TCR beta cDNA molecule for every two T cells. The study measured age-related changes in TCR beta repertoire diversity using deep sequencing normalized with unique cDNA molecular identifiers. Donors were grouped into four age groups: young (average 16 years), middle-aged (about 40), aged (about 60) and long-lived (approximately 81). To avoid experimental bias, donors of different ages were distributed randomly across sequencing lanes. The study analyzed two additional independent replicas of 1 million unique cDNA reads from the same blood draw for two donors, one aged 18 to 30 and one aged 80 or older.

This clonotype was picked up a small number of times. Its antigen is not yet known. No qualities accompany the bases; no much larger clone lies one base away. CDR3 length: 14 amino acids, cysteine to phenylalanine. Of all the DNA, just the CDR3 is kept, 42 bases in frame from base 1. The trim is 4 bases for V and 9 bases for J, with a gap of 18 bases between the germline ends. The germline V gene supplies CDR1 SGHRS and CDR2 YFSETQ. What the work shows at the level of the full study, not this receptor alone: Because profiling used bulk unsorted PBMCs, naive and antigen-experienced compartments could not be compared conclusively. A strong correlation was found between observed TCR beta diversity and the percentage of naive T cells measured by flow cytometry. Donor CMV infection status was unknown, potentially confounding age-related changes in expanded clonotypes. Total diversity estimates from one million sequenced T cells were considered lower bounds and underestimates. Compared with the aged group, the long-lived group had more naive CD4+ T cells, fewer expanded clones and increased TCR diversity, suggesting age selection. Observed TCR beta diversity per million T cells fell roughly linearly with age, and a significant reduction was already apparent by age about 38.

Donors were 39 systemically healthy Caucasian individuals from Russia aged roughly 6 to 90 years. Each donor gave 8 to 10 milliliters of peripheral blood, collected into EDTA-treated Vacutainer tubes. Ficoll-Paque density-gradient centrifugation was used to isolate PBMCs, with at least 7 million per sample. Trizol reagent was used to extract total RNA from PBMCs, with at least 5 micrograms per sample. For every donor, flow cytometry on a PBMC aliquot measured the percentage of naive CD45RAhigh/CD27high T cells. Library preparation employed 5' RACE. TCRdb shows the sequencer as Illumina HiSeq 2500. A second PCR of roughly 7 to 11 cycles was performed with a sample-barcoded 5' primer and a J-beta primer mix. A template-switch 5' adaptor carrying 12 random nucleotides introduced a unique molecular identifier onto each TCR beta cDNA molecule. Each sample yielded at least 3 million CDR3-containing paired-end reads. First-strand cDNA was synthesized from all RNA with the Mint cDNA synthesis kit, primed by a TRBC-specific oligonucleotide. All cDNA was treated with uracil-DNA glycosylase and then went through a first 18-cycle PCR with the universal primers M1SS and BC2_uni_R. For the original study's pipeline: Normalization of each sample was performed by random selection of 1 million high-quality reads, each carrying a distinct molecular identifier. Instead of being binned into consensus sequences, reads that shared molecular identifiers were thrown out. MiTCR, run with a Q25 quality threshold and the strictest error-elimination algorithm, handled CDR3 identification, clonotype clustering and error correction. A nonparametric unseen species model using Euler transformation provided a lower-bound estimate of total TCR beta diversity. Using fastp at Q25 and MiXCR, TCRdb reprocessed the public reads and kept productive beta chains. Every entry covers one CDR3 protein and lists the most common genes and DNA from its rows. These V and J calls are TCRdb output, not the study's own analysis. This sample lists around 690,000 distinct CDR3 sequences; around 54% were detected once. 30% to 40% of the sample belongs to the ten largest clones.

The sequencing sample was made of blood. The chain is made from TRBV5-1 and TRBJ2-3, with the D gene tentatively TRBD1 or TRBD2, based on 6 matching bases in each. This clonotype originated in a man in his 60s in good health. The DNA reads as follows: TGCGCCAGCAGCCAAAGGACGGGGGCTAACACGCAGTATTTT. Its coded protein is CASSQRTGANTQYF.